A single sample is the source of the 10 T cell receptor beta chains below, sequenced in a study of blood T cell repertoires in COVID-19. Only in-frame clones appear in the TCRdb table, and some are missing; sequencing was by immunoSEQ multiplex PCR. The sample holds over 100,000 clones, 84% seen once. The sample consisted of peripheral blood. Source of these receptors: a woman in her fifties or sixties with acute or convalescent COVID-19.

The chain has TRBV9 and TRBJ1-1; possible D gene TRBD1, 6 bases. V was pared by 4 bases and J by 8 bases, with 18 bases between. From germline, CDR1 is SGDLS and CDR2 YYNGEE. The CDR3 consists of 14 residues. The CDR3 DNA follows: TGTGCCAGCAGCCCGATGAGGGGGTCATTCGAAGCTTTCTTT. Residues: CASSPMRGSFEAFF.

This rearrangement joins TRBV19 to TRBJ1-5; D ambiguous. The CDR3 contains 16 residues. The ends were cut back, 5 bases at V and 0 bases at J, with 14 bases in the middle. Per germline, CDR1 LNHDA and CDR2 SQIVND (reference sequence). CDR3 nucleotide sequence: TGTGCCAGTAGTGTAAAGACACTTTATAGCAATCAGCCCCAGCATTTT. This codes for CASSVKTLYSNQPQHF.

V usage is TRBV30 and J usage is TRBJ2-7, with D unclear. The CDR3 covers 14 residues. Trimming left V 1 base short and J 2 bases short, with 12 bases between. Germline assignment: CDR1 GTSNPN and CDR2 SVGIG (reference sequence). CDR3 amino acids: CAWSDHNGAYEQYF. The CDR3 bases are TGTGCCTGGAGTGACCATAATGGAGCCTACGAGCAGTACTTC.

CDR3 protein: CASSQGRVKNEKLFF. CDR3 coding DNA: TGTGCCAGCAGCCAAGGCCGCGTTAAAAATGAAAAACTGTTTTTT. V and J are TRBV3-1 (or the pseudogene TRBV3-2) and TRBJ1-4; D remains unclear. The germline V gene has CDR1 LGHDT and CDR2 YNNKEL (reference sequence). The CDR3 has 15 amino acids. Trimming left V 1 base short and J 5 bases short, with 11 bases between.

This clone was observed a few times. V usage is TRBV6-5 and J usage is TRBJ1-2; D might be TRBD1 (5 bases). Germline loops: CDR1 MNHEY, CDR2 SVGAGI. V shed 5 bases and J shed 1 base, with 14 bases lying between them. CDR3 length equals 15 residues. The CDR3 nucleotides read TGTGCCAGCAGTAAACCAGGGATGGGTAACTATGGCTACACCTTC. It is translated as CASSKPGMGNYGYTF.

In this sample, this clone turned up once. The chain recombines TRBV2 with TRBJ1-5, with D maybe TRBD1 (6 bases). CDR3 length: 17 residues. The V gene lost 1 base and the J gene lost 0 bases, with 13 bases spanning the gap. CDR1 is SNHLY and CDR2 is FYNNEI in the germline V gene. CDR3 region: CASSEGRTEYSNQPQHF. CDR3 nucleotide sequence: TGTGCCAGCAGTGAAGGGCGGACAGAGTATAGCAATCAGCCCCAGCATTTT. The full variable domain, completed using reference TRBV2 and TRBJ1-5, is EPEVTQTPSHQVTQMGQEVILRCVPISNHLYFYWYRQILGQKVEFLVSFYNNEISEKSEIFDDQFSVERPDGSNFTLKIRSTKLEDSAMYFCASSEGRTEYSNQPQHFGDGTRLSIL.

This clone came up once. The J gene is TRBJ1-2, the V gene TRBV12-3 or TRBV12-4; tentative D call: TRBD1 (6 bases). The CDR3 extends over 13 amino acids. The V gene lost 5 bases and the J gene lost 4 bases, with 11 bases spanning the gap. CDR3 DNA: TGTGCCAGCAGTCCCGGGACATCCTATGGCTACACCTTC. This codes for CASSPGTSYGYTF.

This sequence joins TRBV10-2 and TRBJ1-4; D gene uncertain. Trimming took 3 bases from V and 6 from J, leaving 8 bases between them. Germline V gene sequence: CDR1 WSHSY, CDR2 SAAADI. This CDR3 spans 13 amino acids. CDR3 loop: CASSEAIYEKLFF. The CDR3 nucleotides read TGCGCCAGCAGTGAAGCCATCTATGAAAAACTGTTTTTT.

Ten or more counts support this clone. The V and J genes are TRBV11-3 and TRBJ1-6, with 7 bases identical to TRBD1. This CDR3 spans 15 amino acids. V was clipped by 4 bases and J by 0 bases; unmatched bases: 0. Germline CDR1 reads SGHNT; CDR2 reads YENEEA. The CDR3 here is CASSWTGSYNSPLHF. Written as DNA, the CDR3 is TGTGCCAGCAGCTGGACAGGCTCCTATAATTCACCCCTCCACTTT.

This clone appeared a few times. The V and J genes are TRBV4-1 and TRBJ1-6; D is ambiguous. The CDR3 runs 16 residues. Germline V gives CDR1 MGHRA, CDR2 YSYEKL. V was shortened by 0 bases and J by 5 bases, with 11 bases between the two germline ends. The CDR3 DNA reads TGCGCCAGCAGCCAAGATTGGGCAGCCGATAATTCACCCCTCCACTTT. It yields the protein CASSQDWAADNSPLHF.